One TCR beta chain is described in this entry. Its specificity is not known. V dropped 2 bases and J dropped 2 bases, with 9 bases sitting between them. Germline-derived CDR1 and CDR2 are SQVTM and ANQGSEA. The CDR3 has 13 residues. Alongside a J-beta primer mix, a sample-barcoded 5' primer served in a second PCR lasting about 7 to 12 cycles. Each sample yielded at least 2.5 million CDR3-containing paired-end reads. TCRdb redid the calling of the 5' RACE reads with MiXCR, one entry per CDR3 protein. Here the sample spans about 1,400,000 distinct CDR3 sequences, approximately 59% being singletons. This record comes from a study of blood T cells in healthy people across ages. Study-level points and caveats: When one million T cells were used, diversity estimates were thought to be underestimates.

This chain connects TRBV29-1 to TRBJ2-5; D possibly corresponds to TRBD1 (5 bases). The sequenced sample was blood. The source is a man aged 18-30 years in good health. CDR3 bases: TGCAGCGTTGAACTACCAGGGCAAGAGACCCAGTACTTC. Residues: CSVELPGQETQYF.